These 8 T cell receptor beta chains originate from one sample sequenced in a study of blood T cells in healthy people across ages. PCR was performed a second time for about 7 to 11 cycles using a sample-barcoded 5' primer and a J-beta primer mix. MiXCR, run by TCRdb on the 5' RACE reads, gives a single entry per CDR3 protein. The table records about 760,000 distinct CDR3 sequences, 56% of them present only once. Sequenced input: blood. The receptors stem from a man aged 40-49 years in good health.

This clonotype turned up a few times. The CDR3 is CASSRNPTNSYNEQFF. The CDR3 DNA reads as TGTGCCAGCAGTAGAAACCCTACAAACTCCTACAATGAGCAGTTCTTC. This rearrangement joins TRBV2 to TRBJ2-1; the D is unclear. Trimming took 5 bases from V and 0 from J, leaving 14 bases between them. The germline CDR1 and CDR2 sequences are SNHLY and FYNNEI. This CDR3 has 16 amino acids. The full variable domain, its missing parts supplied by reference TRBV2 and TRBJ2-1, is EPEVTQTPSHQVTQMGQEVILRCVPISNHLYFYWYRQILGQKVEFLVSFYNNEISEKSEIFDDQFSVERPDGSNFTLKIRSTKLEDSAMYFCASSRNPTNSYNEQFFGPGTRLTVL.

The rearrangement joins TRBV6-5 to TRBJ1-2; 7 bases agree with TRBD1. Trimming removed 4 bases from V and 6 bases from J; junction bases left unmatched: 17. Germline V gives CDR1 MNHEY, CDR2 SVGAGI. The CDR3 length is 17 residues. CDR3 coding DNA: TGTGCCAGCAGTTCAATTACCGGGACAGTGGGGACAAATGGCTACACCTTC. It codes for CASSSITGTVGTNGYTF.

The chain employs TRBV3-1 and TRBJ1-1, with 11 bases identical to TRBD1. Germline V gives CDR1 LGHDT, CDR2 YNNKEL (reference sequence). The CDR3 runs to 14 residues. After removal of 3 bases from V and 6 bases from J, the junction contained 3 bases not matched to a gene. CDR3 amino acids: CASSQPGQGAEAFF. The DNA of the CDR3 is TGTGCCAGCAGCCAGCCGGGACAGGGGGCTGAAGCTTTCTTT. Based on the CDR3 plus reference TRBV3-1 and TRBJ1-1, the full variable domain is DTAVSQTPKYLVTQMGNDKSIKCEQNLGHDTMYWYKQDSKKFLKIMFSYNNKELIINETVPNRFSPKSPDKAHLNLHINSLELGDSAVYFCASSQPGQGAEAFFGQGTRLTVV.

This clonotype was detected only a few times. The genes are TRBV29-1 and TRBJ1-3; D ambiguous. Per the germline V gene, CDR1 is SQVTM and CDR2 is ANQGSEA. The V and J ends lost 4 bases and 3 bases respectively, with 4 bases between them. The CDR3 runs to 11 residues. CDR3: CSVVFGNTIYF. The DNA for the CDR3 is TGCAGCGTTGTCTTTGGAAACACCATATATTTT. Looking up the rest from reference TRBV29-1 and TRBJ1-3 gives the full variable domain: SAVISQKPSRDICQRGTSLTIQCQVDSQVTMMFWYRQQPGQSLTLIATANQGSEATYESGFVIDKFPISRPNLTFSTLTVSNMSPEDSSIYLCSVVFGNTIYFGEGSWLTVV.

This clonotype has at least ten counts. The chain uses TRBV7-2 and TRBJ2-6; D remains ambiguous. Germline values: CDR1 SGHTA, CDR2 FQGNSA. The V gene lost 1 base and the J gene lost 2 bases, with 6 bases spanning the gap. The CDR3 consists of 15 residues. The CDR3 here is CASSLGVPGANVLTF. CDR3 DNA: TGTGCCAGCAGCTTAGGCGTCCCTGGGGCCAACGTCCTGACTTTC.

This clonotype was picked up one time. One end of the junction is discordant with germline, which a read error may explain. The V and J genes are TRBV7-3 and TRBJ2-6; weak D call: TRBD2 (6 bases). CDR1 and CDR2 (germline): SGHTA, FQGTGA. This CDR3 has 17 residues. CDR3 amino acids: CASSLPGGLSGANVPTF. The CDR3, as DNA: TGTGCCAGCAGCTTACCCGGGGGTCTCTCTGGGGCCAACGTCCCGACTTTC. Filled out from reference TRBV7-3 and TRBJ2-6, the complete variable domain reads GAGVSQTPSNKVTEKGKYVELRCDPISGHTALYWYRQSLGQGPEFLIYFQGTGAADDSGLPNDRFFAVRPEGSVSTLKIQRTERGDSAVYLCASSLPGGLSGANVPTFGAGSRLTVL.

The V gene is TRBV25-1, the J gene TRBJ2-1; 7 bases map to TRBD1. CDR3 length: 15 residues. J was trimmed by 5 bases and V by 3 bases; bases with no gene match: 7. The germline gives CDR1 MGHDK, CDR2 SYGVNS. The CDR3 sequence is CASSDTGTENNEQFF. The CDR3 nucleotides read TGTGCCAGCAGTGATACCGGGACAGAAAACAATGAGCAGTTCTTC.

This clonotype has only a few counts. DNA of the CDR3: TGCGCCAGCAGCTTGGCCGAGGGGACAGCGGAGACCCAGTACTTC. This encodes CASSLAEGTAETQYF. The rearrangement uses TRBV5-1 and TRBJ2-5, with TRBD1 matching 7 bases. The germline gives CDR1 SGHRS, CDR2 YFSETQ. J gave up 5 bases and V 0 bases, and 7 bases lay outside the gene matches. This CDR3 contains 15 residues.